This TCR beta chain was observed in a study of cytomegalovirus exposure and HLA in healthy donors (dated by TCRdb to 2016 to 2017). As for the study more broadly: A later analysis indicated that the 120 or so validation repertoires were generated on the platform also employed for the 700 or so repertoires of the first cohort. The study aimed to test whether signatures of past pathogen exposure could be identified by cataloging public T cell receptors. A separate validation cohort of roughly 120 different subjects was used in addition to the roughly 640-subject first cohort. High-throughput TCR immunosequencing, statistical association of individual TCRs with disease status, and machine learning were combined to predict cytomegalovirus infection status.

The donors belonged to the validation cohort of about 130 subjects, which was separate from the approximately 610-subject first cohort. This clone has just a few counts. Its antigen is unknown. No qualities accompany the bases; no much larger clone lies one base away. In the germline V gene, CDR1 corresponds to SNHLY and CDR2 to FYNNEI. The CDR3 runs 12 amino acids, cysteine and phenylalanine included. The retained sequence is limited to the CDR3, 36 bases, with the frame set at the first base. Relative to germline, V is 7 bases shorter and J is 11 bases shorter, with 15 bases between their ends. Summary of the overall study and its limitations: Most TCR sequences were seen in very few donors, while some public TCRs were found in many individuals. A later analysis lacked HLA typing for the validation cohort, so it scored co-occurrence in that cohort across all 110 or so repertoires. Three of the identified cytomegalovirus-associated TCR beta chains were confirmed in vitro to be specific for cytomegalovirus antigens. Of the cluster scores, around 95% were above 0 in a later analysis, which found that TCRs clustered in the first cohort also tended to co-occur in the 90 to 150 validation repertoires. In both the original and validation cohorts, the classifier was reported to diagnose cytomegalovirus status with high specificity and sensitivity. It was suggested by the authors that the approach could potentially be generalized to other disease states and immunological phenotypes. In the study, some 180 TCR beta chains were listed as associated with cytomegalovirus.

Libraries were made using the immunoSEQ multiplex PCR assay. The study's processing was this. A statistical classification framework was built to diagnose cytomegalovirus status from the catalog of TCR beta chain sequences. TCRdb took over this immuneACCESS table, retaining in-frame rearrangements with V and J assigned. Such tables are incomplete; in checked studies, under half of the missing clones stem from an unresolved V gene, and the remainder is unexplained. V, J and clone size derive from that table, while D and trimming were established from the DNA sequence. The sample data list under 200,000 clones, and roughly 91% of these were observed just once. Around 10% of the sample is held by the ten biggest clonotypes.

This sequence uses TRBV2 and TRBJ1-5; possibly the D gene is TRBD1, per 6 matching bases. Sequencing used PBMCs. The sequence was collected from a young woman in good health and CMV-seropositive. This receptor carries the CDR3 CASNGGGEAQHF. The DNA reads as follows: TGTGCCAGCAACGGGGGGGGCGAGGCCCAGCATTTT.